This is a list of T cell receptor beta chains from one sample in a study of T cell repertoires in ileal Crohn's disease. TCRdb keeps only in-frame clones here, not all; method: immunoSEQ multiplex PCR. This sample carries approximately 17,000 clones, 88% of them seen once, and the ten largest clones take roughly 5.7%. Sequencing was carried out using ileal tissue. The receptors here all came from an adult with Crohn's disease. Both conserved end residues are part of each CDR3. A D gene is named only where the DNA matches it firmly. A clone size is listed for some rows: how often the clone was seen (once, few, many), or a class if it is expanded.

TGTGCCAGCAGTCATACACAGGGGACTGAAGCTTTCTTT,CASSHTQGTEAFF,TRBJ1-1,TRBD1,TRBV7-6,once
TGTGCCAGTAGTAGAAGAGCAAGGAGCGGAGATACGCAGTATTTT,CASSRRARSGDTQYF,TRBJ2-3,NA,TRBV19,NA
TGTGCCAGCAGCTTAGACGGGCCCGAGGGTCTCGCCCAGAGCACTGAAGCTTTCTTT,CASSLDGPEGLAQSTEAFF,TRBJ1-1,NA,TRBV11-3,NA
TGTGCCAGCAGCTTAGGGACAACGAACACTGAAGCTTTCTTT,CASSLGTTNTEAFF,TRBJ1-1,NA,TRBV5-6,NA
TGTGCCAGCTCACCACTCGGACAGGGGGCGGTTGGAAACACCATATATTTT,CASSPLGQGAVGNTIYF,TRBJ1-3,TRBD1,TRBV18,NA
TGTGCCAGCTCAACTGGACTAGCGGGAATGGATACGCAGTATTTT,CASSTGLAGMDTQYF,TRBJ2-3,TRBD2,TRBV18,NA
TGCAGCGTATCCCAGGGGACCTACGAGCAGTACTTC,CSVSQGTYEQYF,TRBJ2-7,NA,TRBV29-1,NA
TGTGCCACCAGCAGAGATAACAGGGCTTCTTCCTACGAGCAGTACTTC,CATSRDNRASSYEQYF,TRBJ2-7,NA,TRBV15,NA
TGTGCCAGCAGTTACTCGACACAGGAGAACACTGAAGCTTTCTTT,CASSYSTQENTEAFF,TRBJ1-1,NA,TRBV6-6,NA
TGTGCCAGCAGCTTAGTGGCTAGCGGGAGAGTCAATGAGCAGTTCTTC,CASSLVASGRVNEQFF,TRBJ2-1,TRBD2,TRBV13,NA
TGCAGCGTTAGGGACAGGGGACTCAATCAGCCCCAGCATTTT,CSVRDRGLNQPQHF,TRBJ1-5,TRBD1,TRBV29-1,NA
TGTGCCAGCAGTGAATTCGTTTTGGCAGACTACGAGCAGTACTTC,CASSEFVLADYEQYF,TRBJ2-7,NA,TRBV6-1,NA
TGTGCCAGCTCACCTCAGAAGGAGCAGTTCTTC,CASSPQKEQFF,TRBJ2-1,NA,TRBV18,NA
TGTGCCAGCAGTGAGGACACCTACAATGAGCAGTTCTTC,CASSEDTYNEQFF,TRBJ2-1,NA,TRBV6-4,few